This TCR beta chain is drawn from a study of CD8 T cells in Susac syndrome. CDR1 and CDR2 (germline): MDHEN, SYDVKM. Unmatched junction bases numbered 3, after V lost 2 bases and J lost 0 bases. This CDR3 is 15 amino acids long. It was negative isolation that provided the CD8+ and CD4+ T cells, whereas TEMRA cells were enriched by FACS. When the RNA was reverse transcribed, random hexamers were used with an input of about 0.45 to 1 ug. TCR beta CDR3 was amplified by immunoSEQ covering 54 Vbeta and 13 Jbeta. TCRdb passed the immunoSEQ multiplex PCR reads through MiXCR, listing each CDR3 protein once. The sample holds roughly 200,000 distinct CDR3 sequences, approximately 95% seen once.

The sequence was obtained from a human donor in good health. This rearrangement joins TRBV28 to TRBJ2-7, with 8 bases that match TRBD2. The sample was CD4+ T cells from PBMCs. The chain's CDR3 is CASSLAGGSSYEQYV. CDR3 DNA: TGTGCCAGCAGTTTAGCGGGAGGCAGCTCCTACGAGCAGTACGTC.